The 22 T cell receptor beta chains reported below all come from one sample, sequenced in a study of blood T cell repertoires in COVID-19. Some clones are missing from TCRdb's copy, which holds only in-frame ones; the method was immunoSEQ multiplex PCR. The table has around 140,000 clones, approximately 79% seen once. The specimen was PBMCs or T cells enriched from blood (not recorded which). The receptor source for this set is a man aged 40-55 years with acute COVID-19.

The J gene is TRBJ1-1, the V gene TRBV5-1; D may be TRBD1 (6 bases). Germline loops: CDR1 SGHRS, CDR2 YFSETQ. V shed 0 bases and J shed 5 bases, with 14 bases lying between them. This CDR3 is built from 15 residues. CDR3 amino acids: CASSLDRERRTEAFF. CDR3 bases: TGCGCCAGCAGCTTGGACAGGGAAAGGAGGACTGAAGCTTTCTTT.

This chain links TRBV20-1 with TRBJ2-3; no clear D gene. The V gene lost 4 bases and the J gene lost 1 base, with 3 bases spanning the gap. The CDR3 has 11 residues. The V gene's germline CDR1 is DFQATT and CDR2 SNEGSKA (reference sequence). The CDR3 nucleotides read TGCAGTGCTATAGGCACAGATACGCAGTATTTT. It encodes CSAIGTDTQYF.

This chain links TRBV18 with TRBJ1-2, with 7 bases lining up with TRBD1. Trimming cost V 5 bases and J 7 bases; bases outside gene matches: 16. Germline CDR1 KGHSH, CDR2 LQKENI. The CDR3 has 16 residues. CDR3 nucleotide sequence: TGTGCCAGCTCAATTTACAGGGGACTGAGGAATCGTGGCTACACCTTC. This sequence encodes CASSIYRGLRNRGYTF.

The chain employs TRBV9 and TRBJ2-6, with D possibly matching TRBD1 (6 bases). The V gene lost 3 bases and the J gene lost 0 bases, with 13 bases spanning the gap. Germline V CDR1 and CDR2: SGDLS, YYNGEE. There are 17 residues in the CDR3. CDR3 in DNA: TGTGCCAGCAGCGGGAGACAGGAGAGCTCTGGGGCCAACGTCCTGACTTTC. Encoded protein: CASSGRQESSGANVLTF.

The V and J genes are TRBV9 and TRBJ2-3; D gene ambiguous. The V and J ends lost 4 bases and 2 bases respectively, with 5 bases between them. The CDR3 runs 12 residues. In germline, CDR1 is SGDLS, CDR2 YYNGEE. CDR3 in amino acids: CASSPYTDTQYF. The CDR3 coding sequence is TGTGCCAGCAGCCCTTACACAGATACGCAGTATTTT.

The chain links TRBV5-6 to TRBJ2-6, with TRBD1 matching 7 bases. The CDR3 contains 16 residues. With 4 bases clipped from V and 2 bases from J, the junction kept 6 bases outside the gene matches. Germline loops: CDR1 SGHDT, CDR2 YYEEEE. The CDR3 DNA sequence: TGTGCCAGCAGCCTAACAACAGGGGCTGGGGCCAACGTCCTGACTTTC. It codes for CASSLTTGAGANVLTF.

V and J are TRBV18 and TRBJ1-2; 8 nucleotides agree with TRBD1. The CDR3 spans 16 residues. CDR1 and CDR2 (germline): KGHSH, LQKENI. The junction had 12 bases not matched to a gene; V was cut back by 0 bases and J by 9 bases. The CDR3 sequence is CASSPPQGAQLRSYTF. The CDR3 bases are TGTGCCAGCTCACCACCCCAGGGGGCCCAGCTTAGAAGCTACACCTTC.

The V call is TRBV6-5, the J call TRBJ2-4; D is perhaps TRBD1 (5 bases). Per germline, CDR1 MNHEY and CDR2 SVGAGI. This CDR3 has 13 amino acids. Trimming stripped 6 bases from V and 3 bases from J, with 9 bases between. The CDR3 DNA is TGTGCCAGCAGGGGGCCGGGCAAAAACATTCAGTACTTC. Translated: CASRGPGKNIQYF.

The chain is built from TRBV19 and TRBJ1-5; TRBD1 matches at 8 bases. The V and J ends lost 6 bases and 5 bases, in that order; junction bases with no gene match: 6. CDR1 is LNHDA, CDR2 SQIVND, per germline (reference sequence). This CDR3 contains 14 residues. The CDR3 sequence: CASRPDREDQPQHF. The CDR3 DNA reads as TGTGCCAGTAGACCGGACAGGGAGGATCAGCCCCAGCATTTT. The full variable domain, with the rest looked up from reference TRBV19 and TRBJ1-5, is DGGITQSPKYLFRKEGQNVTLSCEQNLNHDAMYWYRQDPGQGLRLIYYSQIVNDFQKGDIAEGYSVSREKKESFPLTVTSAQKNPTAFYLCASRPDREDQPQHFGDGTRLSIL.

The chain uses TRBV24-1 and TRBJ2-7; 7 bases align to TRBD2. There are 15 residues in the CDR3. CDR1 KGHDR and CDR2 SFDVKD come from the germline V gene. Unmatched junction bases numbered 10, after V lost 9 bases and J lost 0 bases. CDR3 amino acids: CATSTGGPSSYEQYF. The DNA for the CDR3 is TGTGCCACCTCAACGGGGGGTCCGAGCTCCTACGAGCAGTACTTC.

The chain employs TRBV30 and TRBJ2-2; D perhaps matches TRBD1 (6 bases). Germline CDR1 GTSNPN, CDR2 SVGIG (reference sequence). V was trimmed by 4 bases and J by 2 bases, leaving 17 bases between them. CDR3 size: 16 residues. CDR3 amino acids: CAWIGGPRGNTGELFF. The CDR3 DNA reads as TGTGCCTGGATTGGTGGCCCCAGGGGTAACACCGGGGAGCTGTTTTTT. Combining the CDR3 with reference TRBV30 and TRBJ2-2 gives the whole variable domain SQTIHQWPATLVQPVGSPLSLECTVEGTSNPNLYWYRQAAGRGLQLLFYSVGIGQISSEVPQNLSASRPQDRQFILSSKKLLLSDSGFYLCAWIGGPRGNTGELFFGEGSRLTVL.

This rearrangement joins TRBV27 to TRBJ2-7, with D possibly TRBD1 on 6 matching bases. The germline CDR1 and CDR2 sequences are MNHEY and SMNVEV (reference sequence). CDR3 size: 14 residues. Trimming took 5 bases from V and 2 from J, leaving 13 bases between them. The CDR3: CASSPGQTPYEQYF. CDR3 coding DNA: TGTGCCAGCAGTCCTGGACAGACCCCCTACGAGCAGTACTTC.

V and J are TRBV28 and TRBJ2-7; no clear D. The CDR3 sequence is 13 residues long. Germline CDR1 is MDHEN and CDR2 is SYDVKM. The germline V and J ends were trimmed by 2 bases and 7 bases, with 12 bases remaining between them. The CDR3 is CASSLPQAKEQYF. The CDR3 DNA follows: TGTGCCAGCAGTTTACCCCAAGCGAAAGAGCAGTACTTC.

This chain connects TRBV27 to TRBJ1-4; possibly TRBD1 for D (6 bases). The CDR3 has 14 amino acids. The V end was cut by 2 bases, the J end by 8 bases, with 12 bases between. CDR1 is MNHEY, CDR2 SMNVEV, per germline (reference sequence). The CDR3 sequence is CASSLKQGKEKLFF. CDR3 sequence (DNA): TGTGCCAGCAGTTTAAAACAGGGAAAGGAAAAACTGTTTTTT.

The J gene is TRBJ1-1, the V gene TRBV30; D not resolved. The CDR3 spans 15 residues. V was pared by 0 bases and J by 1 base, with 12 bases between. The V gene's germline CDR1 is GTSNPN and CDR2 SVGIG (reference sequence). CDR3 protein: CAWSVTGVGNTEAFF. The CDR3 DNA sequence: TGTGCCTGGAGTGTAACCGGGGTCGGGAACACTGAAGCTTTCTTT.

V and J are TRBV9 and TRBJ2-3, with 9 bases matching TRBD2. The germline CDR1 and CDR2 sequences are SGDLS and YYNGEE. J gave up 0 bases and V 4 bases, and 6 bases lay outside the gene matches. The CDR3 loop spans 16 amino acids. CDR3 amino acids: CASSRWTSASTDTQYF. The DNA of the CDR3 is TGTGCCAGCAGCCGCTGGACTAGCGCGAGCACAGATACGCAGTATTTT.

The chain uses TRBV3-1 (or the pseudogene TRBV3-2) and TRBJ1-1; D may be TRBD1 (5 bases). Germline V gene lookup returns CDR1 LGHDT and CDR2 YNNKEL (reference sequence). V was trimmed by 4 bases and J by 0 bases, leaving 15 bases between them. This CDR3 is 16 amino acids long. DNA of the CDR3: TGTGCCAGCAGCCGCCAAGTACAGGTCATGAACACTGAAGCTTTCTTT. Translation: CASSRQVQVMNTEAFF.

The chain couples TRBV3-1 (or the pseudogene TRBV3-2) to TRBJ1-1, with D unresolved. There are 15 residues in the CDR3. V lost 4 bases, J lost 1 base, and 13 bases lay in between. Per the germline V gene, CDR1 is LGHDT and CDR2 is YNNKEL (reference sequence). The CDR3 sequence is CASSPSEVPNTEAFF. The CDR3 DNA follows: TGTGCCAGCAGCCCCAGCGAAGTCCCGAACACTGAAGCTTTCTTT.

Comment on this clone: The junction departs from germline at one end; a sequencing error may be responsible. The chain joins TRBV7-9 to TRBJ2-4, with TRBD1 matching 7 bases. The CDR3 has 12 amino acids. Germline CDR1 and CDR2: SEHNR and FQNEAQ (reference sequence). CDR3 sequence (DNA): TGTGCCAGCAGCTTGGGGACAGTCCCCCTTCACTTC. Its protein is CASSLGTVPLHF.

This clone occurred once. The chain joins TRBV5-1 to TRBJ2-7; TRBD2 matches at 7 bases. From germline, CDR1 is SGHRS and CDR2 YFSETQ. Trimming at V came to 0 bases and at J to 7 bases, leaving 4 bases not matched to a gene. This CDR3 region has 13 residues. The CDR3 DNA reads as TGCGCCAGCAGCTTGGGGACTAGGCCTGAGCAGTACTTC. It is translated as CASSLGTRPEQYF.

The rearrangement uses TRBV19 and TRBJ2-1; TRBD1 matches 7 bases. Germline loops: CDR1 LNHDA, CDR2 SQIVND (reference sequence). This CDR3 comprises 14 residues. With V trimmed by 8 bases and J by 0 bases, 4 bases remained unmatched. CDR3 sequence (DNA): TGTGCCAGTCTCCGGGACAGCTCCTACAATGAGCAGTTCTTC. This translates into CASLRDSSYNEQFF. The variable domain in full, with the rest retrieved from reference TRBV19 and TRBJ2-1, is DGGITQSPKYLFRKEGQNVTLSCEQNLNHDAMYWYRQDPGQGLRLIYYSQIVNDFQKGDIAEGYSVSREKKESFPLTVTSAQKNPTAFYLCASLRDSSYNEQFFGPGTRLTVL.

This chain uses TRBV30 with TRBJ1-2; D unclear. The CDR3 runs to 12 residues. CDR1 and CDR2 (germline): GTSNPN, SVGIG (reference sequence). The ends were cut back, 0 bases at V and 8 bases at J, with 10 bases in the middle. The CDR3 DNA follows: TGTGCCTGGAGTGTATTGGGGAGAGGCTACACCTTC. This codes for CAWSVLGRGYTF.